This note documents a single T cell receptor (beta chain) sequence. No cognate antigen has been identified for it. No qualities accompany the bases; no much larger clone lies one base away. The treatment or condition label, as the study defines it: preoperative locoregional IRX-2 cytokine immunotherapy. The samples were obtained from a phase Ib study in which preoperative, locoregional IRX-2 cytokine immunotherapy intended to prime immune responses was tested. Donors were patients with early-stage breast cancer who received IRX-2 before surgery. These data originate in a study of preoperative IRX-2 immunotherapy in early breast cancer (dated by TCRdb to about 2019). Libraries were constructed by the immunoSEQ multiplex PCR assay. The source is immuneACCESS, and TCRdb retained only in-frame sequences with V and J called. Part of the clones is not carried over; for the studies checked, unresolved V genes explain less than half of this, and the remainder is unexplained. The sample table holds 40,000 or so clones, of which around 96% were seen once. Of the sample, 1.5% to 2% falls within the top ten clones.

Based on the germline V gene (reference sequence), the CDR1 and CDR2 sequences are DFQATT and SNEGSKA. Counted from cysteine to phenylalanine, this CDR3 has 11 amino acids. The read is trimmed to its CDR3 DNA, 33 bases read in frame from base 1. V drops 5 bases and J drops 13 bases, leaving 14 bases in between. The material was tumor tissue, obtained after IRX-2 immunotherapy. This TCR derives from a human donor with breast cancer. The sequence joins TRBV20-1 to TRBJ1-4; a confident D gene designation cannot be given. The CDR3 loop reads CSASPGAILFF. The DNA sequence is TGCAGTGCTTCACCGGGAGCCATACTGTTTTTT.